Each of the 19 T cell receptor beta chains below was sequenced from the same sample in a study of blood T cell repertoires in COVID-19. Assay: immunoSEQ multiplex PCR; the TCRdb copy retains only in-frame clones and omits some. This repertoire shows around 250,000 clones, roughly nine tenths found once; its top ten account for 3.6%. The sequenced material came from peripheral blood. These receptors all come from a man in his late teens or twenties with active or convalescent COVID-19.

The chain combines TRBV10-3 with TRBJ2-7, with D possibly being TRBD2 (6 bases). This CDR3 comprises 15 residues. CDR1 and CDR2 (germline): ENHRY, SYGVKD. Between the trimmed V and J ends, which lost 3 bases and 0 bases, there was a span of 12 bases. The CDR3 is CAISDEGGVSYEQYF. As DNA, the CDR3 is TGTGCCATCAGTGACGAGGGAGGTGTCTCCTACGAGCAGTACTTC.

The J gene is TRBJ1-2, the V gene TRBV7-9; 8 bases line up with TRBD1. Germline CDR1 and CDR2: SEHNR and FQNEAQ (reference sequence). The CDR3 loop spans 14 amino acids. With V trimmed by 4 bases and J by 4 bases, 5 bases remained unmatched. DNA for the CDR3: TGTGCCAGCAGCTCGCAAGGGACAGGCTATGGCTACACCTTC. It is translated as CASSSQGTGYGYTF.

This chain connects TRBV5-1 to TRBJ1-2, with TRBD1 matching 8 bases. Looked up from germline, CDR1 is SGHRS and CDR2 is YFSETQ. Unmatched junction bases numbered 10, after V lost 0 bases and J lost 6 bases. The CDR3 length is 16 residues. The DNA for the CDR3 is TGCGCCAGCAGCTTGGTTCCGGGACAGGTGGAGAATGGCTACACCTTC. Translated: CASSLVPGQVENGYTF.

The CDR3 DNA sequence: TGTGCCAGCACCTTATTACTAGAGGCAGATACGCAGTATTTT. Translation: CASTLLLEADTQYF. The chain recombines TRBV6-6 with TRBJ2-3; D might be TRBD2 (5 bases). The CDR3 sequence is 14 residues long. Germline V gene lookup returns CDR1 MNHNY and CDR2 SVGAGI (reference sequence). The germline V and J ends were trimmed by 7 bases and 4 bases, with 15 bases remaining between them.

The rearrangement uses TRBV12-3 or TRBV12-4 and TRBJ2-7; the D is unclear. This CDR3 contains 12 residues. The germline V and J ends were trimmed by 4 bases and 3 bases, with 7 bases remaining between them. The CDR3 here is CASSSEDYEQYF. DNA for the CDR3: TGTGCCAGCAGTTCCGAGGACTACGAGCAGTACTTC.

The chain uses TRBV11-2 and TRBJ2-7, with D perhaps TRBD2 (6 bases). CDR3 length: 13 residues. With 3 bases removed from V and 6 bases from J, the gap between germline ends came to 12 bases. Germline assignment: CDR1 SGHAT and CDR2 FQNNGV. The CDR3 DNA sequence: TGTGCCAGCAGCTTGGAGGGGCATAGCGAGCAGTACTTC. Protein sequence: CASSLEGHSEQYF.

This rearrangement joins TRBV3-1 (or the pseudogene TRBV3-2) to TRBJ2-2; D gene uncertain. The CDR3 extends over 13 amino acids. V gave up 2 bases and J gave up 8 bases, with 9 bases separating them. Germline loops: CDR1 LGHDT, CDR2 YNNKEL (reference sequence). The CDR3 coding sequence is TGTGCCAGCAGCCAACCCCCCGGGGGGGAGCTGTTTTTT. Protein: CASSQPPGGELFF.

This clone was seen a handful of times. V is TRBV3-1 (or the pseudogene TRBV3-2) and J is TRBJ2-5; 7 bases are a match to TRBD2. CDR3 length equals 16 residues. V was pared by 0 bases and J by 5 bases, with 9 bases of the junction left unmatched. CDR1 is LGHDT, CDR2 YNNKEL, per germline (reference sequence). DNA of the CDR3: TGTGCCAGCAGCCAAGAACCCGGGGGGAACAGGGAGACCCAGTACTTC. Its protein is CASSQEPGGNRETQYF.

Worth noting for this clone: The junction shows a germline mismatch at one end, possibly a read error. The chain recombines TRBV7-3 with TRBJ1-6, with D maybe TRBD1 (6 bases). This CDR3 spans 15 amino acids. Per the germline V gene, CDR1 is SGHTA and CDR2 is FQGTGA. CDR3 sequence: CASSLNTGPISALHF. The CDR3 DNA is TGTGCCAGCAGCTTAAATACAGGGCCCATTTCAGCCCTCCACTTT.

The genes are TRBV10-3 and TRBJ2-7; TRBD1 matches at 10 bases. The CDR3 sequence is 15 residues long. Germline CDR1 is ENHRY and CDR2 is SYGVKD. The V gene end was trimmed by 6 bases and the J gene end by 4 bases; junction bases not matched to a gene: 9. This CDR3 reads CAIRVKGQGPYEQYF. CDR3 coding DNA: TGTGCCATCAGGGTTAAGGGACAGGGGCCATACGAGCAGTACTTC.

The chain recombines TRBV7-2 with TRBJ1-6; D not certain. Germline-derived CDR1 and CDR2 are SGHTA and FQGNSA. V lost 7 bases and J lost 5, with 12 bases in between. CDR3 length: 14 amino acids. CDR3 coding DNA: TGTGCCAGCAAACCGACGGGTGATAATTCACCCCTCCACTTT. Translated: CASKPTGDNSPLHF.

The chain combines TRBV19 with TRBJ1-3, with D possibly being TRBD1 (6 bases). Trimming stripped 5 bases from V and 1 base from J, with 12 bases between. CDR1 is LNHDA and CDR2 is SQIVND in the germline V gene (reference sequence). This CDR3 comprises 15 residues. CDR3 in amino acids: CASSATGWSGNTIYF. The DNA of the CDR3 is TGTGCCAGTAGTGCCACAGGGTGGTCTGGAAACACCATATATTTT.

A single count supports this clone. The J gene is TRBJ2-1, the V gene TRBV2; a possible D gene is TRBD2 (5 bases). This CDR3 has 14 residues. Germline loops: CDR1 SNHLY, CDR2 FYNNEI. V was clipped by 7 bases and J by 0 bases, with 10 bases between them. Written as DNA, the CDR3 is TGTGCCAGCATGGCGGGCGGCTCCTACAATGAGCAGTTCTTC. It specifies CASMAGGSYNEQFF.

This chain joins TRBV9 and TRBJ2-1; TRBD2 matches 8 bases. CDR3 length: 17 amino acids. J lost 8 bases, V lost 7 bases, and 20 bases had no gene match. CDR1 is SGDLS, CDR2 YYNGEE, per germline. The CDR3 is CASSHLAGGVGKDEQFF. The CDR3 region has the DNA TGTGCCAGCTCGCACTTGGCGGGGGGCGTGGGTAAAGATGAGCAGTTCTTC.

The chain uses TRBV2 and TRBJ1-1; D uncertain. V lost 8 bases and J 2 bases, leaving 12 bases between the germline ends. Germline assignment: CDR1 SNHLY and CDR2 FYNNEI. This CDR3 has 13 amino acids. CDR3 sequence reads: CASQVEGNTEAFF. The CDR3 nucleotides are TGTGCCAGCCAAGTAGAGGGCAACACTGAAGCTTTCTTT.

V usage is TRBV27 and J usage is TRBJ1-5; D ambiguous. Germline loops: CDR1 MNHEY, CDR2 SMNVEV (reference sequence). The CDR3 consists of 15 residues. V lost 3 bases to trimming and J lost 4 bases, with 13 bases between them. Written as DNA, the CDR3 is TGTGCCAGCAGTTTCGCCGGGAACCTTAATCAGCCCCAGCATTTT. This translates into CASSFAGNLNQPQHF.

The CDR3 DNA reads as TGTGCCAACCGACTAGCGGGAGGCCATGAGCAGTTCTTC. It is translated as CANRLAGGHEQFF. V is TRBV2 and J is TRBJ2-1; 13 bases fit TRBD2. Looked up from germline, CDR1 is SNHLY and CDR2 is FYNNEI. The CDR3 contains 13 residues. V was clipped by 10 bases and J by 8 bases; unmatched bases: 5.

This chain joins TRBV4-2 and TRBJ2-7; TRBD2 matches 8 bases. The CDR3 is 16 amino acids. Germline lookup yields CDR1 LGHNA and CDR2 YNFKEQ. The trim removed 3 bases at V and 2 bases at J, leaving 9 bases unmatched. The CDR3 region is CASSHLSGSGTYEQYF. The CDR3, as DNA: TGTGCCAGCAGCCACCTCAGCGGGAGTGGGACCTACGAGCAGTACTTC.

CDR3 in DNA: TGCGCCAGCAGCTTGGATCCGTCCTCCTACAATGAGCAGTTCTTC. Its protein product is CASSLDPSSYNEQFF. The gene calls are TRBV5-1 and TRBJ2-1; D gene ambiguous. Trimming took off 0 bases at V and 0 bases at J, with 7 bases between the two ends. The CDR3 extends over 15 amino acids. Per the germline V gene, CDR1 is SGHRS and CDR2 is YFSETQ. The variable domain in full, completed from reference TRBV5-1 and TRBJ2-1, reads KAGVTQTPRYLIKTRGQQVTLSCSPISGHRSVSWYQQTPGQGLQFLFEYFSETQRNKGNFPGRFSGRQFSNSRSEMNVSTLELGDSALYLCASSLDPSSYNEQFFGPGTRLTVL.